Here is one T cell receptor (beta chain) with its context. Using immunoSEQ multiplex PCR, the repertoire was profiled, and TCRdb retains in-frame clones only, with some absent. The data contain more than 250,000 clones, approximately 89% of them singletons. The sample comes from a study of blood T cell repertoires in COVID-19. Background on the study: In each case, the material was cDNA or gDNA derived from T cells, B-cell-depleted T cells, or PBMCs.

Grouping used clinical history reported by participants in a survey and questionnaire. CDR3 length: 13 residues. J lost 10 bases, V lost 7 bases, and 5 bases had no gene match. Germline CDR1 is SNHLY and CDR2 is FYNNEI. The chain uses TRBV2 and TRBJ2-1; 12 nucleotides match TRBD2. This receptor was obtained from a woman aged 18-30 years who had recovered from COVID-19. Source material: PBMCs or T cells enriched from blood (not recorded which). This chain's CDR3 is CASKWTSGNEQFF. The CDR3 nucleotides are TGTGCCAGCAAGTGGACTAGCGGGAACGAGCAGTTCTTC.